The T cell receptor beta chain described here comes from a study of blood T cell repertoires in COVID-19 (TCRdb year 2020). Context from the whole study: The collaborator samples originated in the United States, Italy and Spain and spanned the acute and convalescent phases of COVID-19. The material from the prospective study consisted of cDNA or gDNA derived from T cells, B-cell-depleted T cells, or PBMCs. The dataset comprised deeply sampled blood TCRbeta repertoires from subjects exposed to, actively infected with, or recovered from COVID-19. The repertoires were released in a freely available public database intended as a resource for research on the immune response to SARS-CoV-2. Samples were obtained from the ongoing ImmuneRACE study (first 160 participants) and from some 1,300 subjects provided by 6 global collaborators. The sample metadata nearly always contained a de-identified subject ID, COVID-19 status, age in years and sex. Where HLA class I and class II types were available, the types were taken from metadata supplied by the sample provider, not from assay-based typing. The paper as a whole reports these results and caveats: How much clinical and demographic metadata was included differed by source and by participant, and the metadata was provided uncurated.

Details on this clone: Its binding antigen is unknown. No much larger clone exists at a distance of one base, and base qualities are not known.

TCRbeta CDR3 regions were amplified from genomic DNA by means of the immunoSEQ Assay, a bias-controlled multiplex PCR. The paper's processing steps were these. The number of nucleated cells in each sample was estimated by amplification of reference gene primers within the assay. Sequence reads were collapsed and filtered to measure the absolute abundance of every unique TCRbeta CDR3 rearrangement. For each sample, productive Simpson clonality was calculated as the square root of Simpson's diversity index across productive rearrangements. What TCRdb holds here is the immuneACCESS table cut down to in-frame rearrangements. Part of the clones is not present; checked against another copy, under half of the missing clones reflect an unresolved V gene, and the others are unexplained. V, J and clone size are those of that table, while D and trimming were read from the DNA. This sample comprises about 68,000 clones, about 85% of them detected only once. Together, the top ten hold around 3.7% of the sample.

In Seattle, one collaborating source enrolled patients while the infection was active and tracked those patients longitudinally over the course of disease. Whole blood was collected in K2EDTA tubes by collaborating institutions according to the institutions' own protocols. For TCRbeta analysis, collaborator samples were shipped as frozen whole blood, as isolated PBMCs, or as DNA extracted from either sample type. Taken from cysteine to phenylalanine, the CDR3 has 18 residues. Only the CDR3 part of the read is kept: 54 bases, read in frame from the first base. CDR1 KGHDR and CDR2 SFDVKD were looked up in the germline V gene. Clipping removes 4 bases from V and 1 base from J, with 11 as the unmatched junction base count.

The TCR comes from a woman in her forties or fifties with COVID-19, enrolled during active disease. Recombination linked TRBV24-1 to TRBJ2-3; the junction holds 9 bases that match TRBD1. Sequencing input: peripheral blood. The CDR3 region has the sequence CATSDPRSWTGGTDTQYF. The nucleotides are TGTGCCACCAGTGACCCCCGTTCATGGACAGGGGGCACAGATACGCAGTATTTT.